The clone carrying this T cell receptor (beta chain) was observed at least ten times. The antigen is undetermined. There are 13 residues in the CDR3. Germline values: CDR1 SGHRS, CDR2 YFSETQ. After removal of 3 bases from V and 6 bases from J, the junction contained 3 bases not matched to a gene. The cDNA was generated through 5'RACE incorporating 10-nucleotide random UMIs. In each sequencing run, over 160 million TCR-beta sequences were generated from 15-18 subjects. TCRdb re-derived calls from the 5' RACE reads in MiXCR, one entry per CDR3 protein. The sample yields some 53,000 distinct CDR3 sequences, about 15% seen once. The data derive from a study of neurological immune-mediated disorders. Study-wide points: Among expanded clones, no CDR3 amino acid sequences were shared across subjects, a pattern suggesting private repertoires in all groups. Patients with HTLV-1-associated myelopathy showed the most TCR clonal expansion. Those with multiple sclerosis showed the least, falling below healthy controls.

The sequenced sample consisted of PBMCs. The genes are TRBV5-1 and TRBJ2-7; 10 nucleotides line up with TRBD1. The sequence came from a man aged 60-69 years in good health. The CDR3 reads CASSSGDRGEQYF. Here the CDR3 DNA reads TGCGCCAGCAGCTCTGGGGACAGGGGCGAGCAGTACTTC. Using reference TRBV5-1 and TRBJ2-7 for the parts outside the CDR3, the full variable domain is KAGVTQTPRYLIKTRGQQVTLSCSPISGHRSVSWYQQTPGQGLQFLFEYFSETQRNKGNFPGRFSGRQFSNSRSEMNVSTLELGDSALYLCASSSGDRGEQYFGPGTRLTVT.